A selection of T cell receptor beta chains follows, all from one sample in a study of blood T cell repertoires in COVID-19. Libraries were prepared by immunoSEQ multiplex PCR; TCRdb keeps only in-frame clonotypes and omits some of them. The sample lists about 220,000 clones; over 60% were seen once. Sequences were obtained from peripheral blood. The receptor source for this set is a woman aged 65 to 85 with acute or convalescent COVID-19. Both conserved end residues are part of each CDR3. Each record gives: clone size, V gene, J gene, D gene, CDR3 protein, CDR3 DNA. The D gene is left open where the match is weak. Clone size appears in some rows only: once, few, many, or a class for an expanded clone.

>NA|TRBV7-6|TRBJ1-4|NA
CASSLGLSGYEKLFF
TGTGCCAGCAGCTTAGGACTGAGTGGGTATGAAAAACTGTTTTTT
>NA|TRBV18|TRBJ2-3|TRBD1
CASSPGQIGTDTQYF
TGTGCCAGCTCACCGGGACAGATAGGCACAGATACGCAGTATTTT
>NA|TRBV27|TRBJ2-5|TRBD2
CASRRASGGTQETQYF
TGTGCCAGCCGTCGAGCTAGCGGGGGAACCCAAGAGACCCAGTACTTC
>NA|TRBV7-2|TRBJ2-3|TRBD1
CASSPVGTETDTQYF
TGTGCCAGCAGCCCCGTGGGGACAGAGACAGATACGCAGTATTTT
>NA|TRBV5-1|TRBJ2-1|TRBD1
CASRSDRGGVNEQFF
TGCGCCAGCAGGTCTGACAGGGGTGGGGTCAATGAGCAGTTCTTC
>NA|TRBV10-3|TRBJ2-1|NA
CAISEVLNEQFF
TGTGCCATCAGTGAGGTGCTAAATGAGCAGTTCTTC
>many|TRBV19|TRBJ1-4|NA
CASTKRNPGEKLFF
TGTGCCAGTACTAAACGGAACCCGGGAGAAAAACTGTTTTTT
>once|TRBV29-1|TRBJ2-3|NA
CSVDIGGHGTQYF
TGCAGCGTTGATATTGGCGGACACGGTACGCAGTATTTT
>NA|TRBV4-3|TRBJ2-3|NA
CASSQTDSSTDTQYF
TGCGCCAGCAGCCAAACGGACAGTAGCACAGATACGCAGTATTTT
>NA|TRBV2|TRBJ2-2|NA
CASSETQGRGGELFF
TGTGCCAGCAGTGAAACCCAGGGTAGGGGCGGGGAGCTGTTTTTT
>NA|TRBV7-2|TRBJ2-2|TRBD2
CASSLDRGGGTGELFF
TGTGCCAGCAGCTTAGACCGGGGGGGTGGCACCGGGGAGCTGTTTTTT
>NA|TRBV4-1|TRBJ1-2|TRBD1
CASSQDLGTASYGYTF
TGCGCCAGCAGCCAAGATTTAGGGACAGCCTCCTATGGCTACACCTTC